This TCR beta chain emerged from a study of shared clonotypes between healthy human individuals. Some clones are missing from TCRdb's copy, which holds only in-frame ones; the method was immunoSEQ multiplex PCR. The sample consists of 2 million to 2.5 million clones, 90% to 97% of them appearing once. Comment on this clone: Its antigen remains unknown.

Study-wide results and limits: The small donor group covered limited genetic and exposure diversity. The naive CD4 repertoires of a handful of donors were compared, and approximately 4.5% of clonotypes were shared.

The CDR3 has 15 residues. Trimming took 3 bases from V and 5 from J, leaving 17 bases between them. Germline loops: CDR1 MGHRA, CDR2 YSYEKL. This sequence joins TRBV4-1 and TRBJ2-7; tentatively, D is TRBD2 (5 bases). Sample: naive CD4+ T cells sorted from blood. Subset reported: CD45RA+ positively selected. The source of this sequence is a man younger than 35 in good health. The CDR3 bases are TGCGCCAGCAGCCATGAGGGTGGAAGACTTGACGAGCAGTACTTC. Its protein is CASSHEGGRLDEQYF.